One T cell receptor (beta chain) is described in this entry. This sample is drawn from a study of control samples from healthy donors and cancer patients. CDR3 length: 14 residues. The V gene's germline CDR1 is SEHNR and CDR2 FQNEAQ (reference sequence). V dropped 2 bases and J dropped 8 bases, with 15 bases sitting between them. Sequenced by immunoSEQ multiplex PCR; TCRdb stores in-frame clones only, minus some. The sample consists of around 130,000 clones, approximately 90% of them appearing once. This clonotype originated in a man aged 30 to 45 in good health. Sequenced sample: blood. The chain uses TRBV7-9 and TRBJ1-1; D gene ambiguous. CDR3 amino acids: CASSLISSVGEAFF. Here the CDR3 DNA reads TGTGCCAGCAGCTTAATTAGCAGCGTTGGGGAAGCTTTCTTT.